A single sample gave rise to the 2 T cell receptor beta chains below, sequenced in a study of memory B cells and T cells in multiple sclerosis. CFSE-dim autoproliferating and CFSE-high non-proliferating T cells from unstimulated culture were sequenced separately. 5x10^7 CFSE-labeled PBMCs were cultured 6 to 7 days unstimulated, then replicate wells were pooled. Repertoires were generated with immunoSEQ multiplex PCR, while TCRdb's copy carries only in-frame clones and drops some. The data hold 25,000 to 35,000 clones, with roughly 88% observed a single time. The antigens of these receptors remain unknown. Sample: PBMCs from blood kept in culture. Every receptor here comes from a human donor with multiple sclerosis.

The rearrangement links TRBV4-1 to TRBJ2-7; D unclear. The CDR3 length is 13 residues. CDR1 and CDR2 (germline): MGHRA, YSYEKL. The ends were cut back, 1 base at V and 0 bases at J, with 4 bases in the middle. The CDR3 is CASSQGLSYEQYF. The CDR3 nucleotides are TGCGCCAGCAGCCAAGGCCTCTCCTACGAGCAGTACTTC.

The chain recombines TRBV27 with TRBJ1-1; weak D call: TRBD1 (6 bases). Germline V gene sequence: CDR1 MNHEY, CDR2 SMNVEV (reference sequence). The CDR3 is 14 residues long. The V gene lost 3 bases and the J gene lost 5 bases, with 13 bases spanning the gap. DNA for the CDR3: TGTGCCAGCAGTTTGAACAGGGCAGGAACTGAAGCTTTCTTT. It is translated as CASSLNRAGTEAFF.